The 17 T cell receptor beta chains reported below all come from one sample, sequenced in a study of T cells in Graves' hyperthyroidism and ophthalmopathy. RNA transcripts gave rise to amplified TCR beta CDR3 regions. An initial round of RT-PCR targeting the TCR CDR3 relied on the HTBI primer set. TCRdb analysed the multiplex PCR reads with MiXCR anew, one entry per CDR3 protein. The table includes a few hundred thousand distinct CDR3 sequences, roughly 14% detected once. Sequenced sample: blood. These receptor sequences come from a young man with Graves' hyperthyroidism that later progressed to Graves' ophthalmopathy.

This clonotype was seen a handful of times. V gene TRBV19 combines with J gene TRBJ2-3; 9 bases map to TRBD2. Trimming took 9 bases from V and 3 from J; bases not matched to a gene: 10. The germline V gene has CDR1 LNHDA and CDR2 SQIVND (reference sequence). The CDR3 sequence is 15 residues long. CDR3 sequence reads: CASRLAAYGTDTQYF. The CDR3 DNA reads TGTGCCAGCCGACTAGCGGCTTATGGGACAGATACGCAGTATTTT.

In this sample, this clonotype turned up a few times. The rearrangement joins TRBV18 to TRBJ2-7; 8 bases match TRBD1. Trimming removed 3 bases from V and 6 bases from J; junction bases left unmatched: 10. The germline CDR1 and CDR2 sequences are KGHSH and LQKENI. The CDR3 loop spans 15 amino acids. CDR3 amino acids: CASSPQTGAGGEQYF. The CDR3 region has the DNA TGTGCCAGCTCACCTCAGACAGGGGCTGGAGGCGAGCAGTACTTC.

A few counts support this clonotype. The chain uses TRBV7-9 and TRBJ1-5; 10 positions agree with TRBD1. The V and J ends lost 4 bases and 7 bases, in that order; junction bases with no gene match: 10. Per the germline V gene, CDR1 is SEHNR and CDR2 is FQNEAQ (reference sequence). The CDR3 is made up of 16 amino acids. CDR3 bases: TGTGCCAGCAGCTGGGGGACAGGGGATTTTTGGCAGCCCCAGCATTTT. It codes for CASSWGTGDFWQPQHF.

This clonotype was counted between two and nine times. The rearrangement links TRBV27 to TRBJ2-2, with TRBD1 matching over 10 bases. V was pared by 4 bases and J by 8 bases, with 10 bases of the junction left unmatched. The CDR3 sequence is 16 residues long. Germline CDR1 and CDR2: MNHEY and SMNVEV (reference sequence). This CDR3 reads CASSSGTGVFEGELFF. The CDR3 DNA follows: TGTGCCAGCAGTTCCGGGACAGGGGTCTTTGAAGGGGAGCTGTTTTTT.

This clonotype occurred a few times. The chain combines TRBV9 with TRBJ1-3; D not certain. The V gene's germline CDR1 is SGDLS and CDR2 YYNGEE. The ends were cut back, 3 bases at V and 0 bases at J, with 10 bases in the middle. The CDR3 extends over 15 amino acids. CDR3 loop: CASSEAGSSGNTIYF. As DNA, the CDR3 is TGTGCCAGCAGCGAGGCAGGCAGCTCTGGAAACACCATATATTTT.

This clonotype appeared many times. The V gene is TRBV15, the J gene TRBJ2-3, with D perhaps being TRBD1 or TRBD2 (5 bases each). The CDR3 has 14 amino acids. V dropped 3 bases and J dropped 4 bases, with 11 bases sitting between them. CDR1 is LNHNV, CDR2 YYDKDF, per germline (reference sequence). CDR3 sequence (DNA): TGTGCCACCAGCAGCCCGGGACGCGCAGATACGCAGTATTTT. This gives the protein CATSSPGRADTQYF. The complete variable domain, with remaining parts taken from reference TRBV15 and TRBJ2-3, reads DAMVIQNPRYQVTQFGKPVTLSCSQTLNHNVMYWYQQKSSQAPKLLFHYYDKDFNNEADTPDNFQSRRPNTSFCFLDIRSPGLGDTAMYLCATSSPGRADTQYFGPGTRLTVL.

This clonotype was seen just once. V is TRBV4-1 and J is TRBJ2-7; 7 nucleotides match TRBD1. The CDR3 sequence is 14 residues long. Germline CDR1 is MGHRA and CDR2 is YSYEKL. V shed 3 bases, J shed 2 bases, and the junction held 4 bases outside the gene matches. This CDR3 is CASSHITGAYEQYF. The CDR3 DNA is TGCGCCAGCAGCCATATCACAGGGGCCTACGAGCAGTACTTC.

Many counts were recorded for this clonotype. The chain recombines TRBV7-9 with TRBJ1-2; TRBD1 matches at 7 bases. In germline, CDR1 is SEHNR, CDR2 FQNEAQ (reference sequence). J lost 8 bases, V lost 6 bases, and 12 bases had no gene match. The CDR3 consists of 14 residues. In DNA form, the CDR3 reads TGTGCCAGCAGATACGGACAGGCGGGCAAAGGCTACACCTTC. Translation gives CASRYGQAGKGYTF.

This clonotype has at least ten counts. The genes are TRBV28 and TRBJ2-5, with TRBD2 matching over 11 bases. V lost 2 bases to trimming and J lost 9 bases; unmatched junction nucleotides: 8. This CDR3 comprises 15 residues. The germline CDR1 and CDR2 sequences are MDHEN and SYDVKM. The CDR3: CASSLPGTSGKAQYF. CDR3 nucleotide sequence: TGTGCCAGCAGTTTACCCGGGACTAGCGGAAAGGCCCAGTACTTC.

This clonotype has more than one count but fewer than ten. This chain connects TRBV5-1 to TRBJ2-3; TRBD1 matches at 10 bases. The CDR3 contains 13 residues. The junction had 5 bases not matched to a gene; V was cut back by 7 bases and J by 6 bases. CDR1 and CDR2 from the germline V gene are SGHRS and YFSETQ. The CDR3 sequence: CASGGTGVDTQYF. DNA of the CDR3: TGCGCCAGCGGAGGGACAGGGGTCGATACGCAGTATTTT. Supplemented by reference TRBV5-1 and TRBJ2-3, the full variable domain reads KAGVTQTPRYLIKTRGQQVTLSCSPISGHRSVSWYQQTPGQGLQFLFEYFSETQRNKGNFPGRFSGRQFSNSRSEMNVSTLELGDSALYLCASGGTGVDTQYFGPGTRLTVL.

This clonotype was observed a few times. The J gene is TRBJ2-3, the V gene TRBV6-1, with TRBD2 identical over 8 bases. With 8 bases clipped from V and 0 bases from J, the junction kept 10 bases outside the gene matches. The CDR3 spans 16 residues. Germline lookup yields CDR1 MNHNS and CDR2 SASEGT. CDR3 nucleotides: TGTGCCAGCTGTTGGATAGCGGGGACTAGCACAGATACGCAGTATTTT. Translating it yields CASCWIAGTSTDTQYF.

This clonotype has a count of ten or more. The CDR3 coding sequence is TGTGCCAGCAGGACGCGGGGGGGCTATGGCTACACCTTC. It yields the protein CASRTRGGYGYTF. The chain couples TRBV9 to TRBJ1-2; possibly TRBD1 for D (5 bases). The V and J ends lost 5 bases and 4 bases respectively, with 12 bases between them. The CDR3 sequence is 13 residues long. Germline CDR1 SGDLS, CDR2 YYNGEE.

This clonotype was found a few times. CDR3 amino acids: CSHGTPKVGYEQYF. The CDR3 DNA sequence: TGCAGCCATGGGACCCCAAAGGTGGGCTACGAGCAGTACTTC. The rearrangement joins TRBV29-1 to TRBJ2-7; possibly TRBD1 or TRBD2 for D (5 bases each). CDR3 length: 14 residues. CDR1 and CDR2 from the germline V gene are SQVTM and ANQGSEA. Deletions cut 8 bases from V and 3 bases from J, with 20 bases between.

In this sample, this clonotype turned up a few times. The chain joins TRBV20-1 to TRBJ2-3; D is ambiguous. There are 15 residues in the CDR3. Germline-derived CDR1 and CDR2 are DFQATT and SNEGSKA (reference sequence). V gave up 3 bases and J gave up 6 bases, with 19 bases separating them. The CDR3 DNA is TGCAGTGCTAGTCCCCTTATAGGTTTTGTCGATACGCAGTATTTT. This codes for CSASPLIGFVDTQYF.

V gene TRBV2 combines with J gene TRBJ2-7; D gene unclear. The germline V gene has CDR1 SNHLY and CDR2 FYNNEI. The V and J ends lost 7 bases and 7 bases respectively, with 11 bases between them. The CDR3 totals 11 residues. In DNA, the CDR3 is TGTGCCAGCAATCGGGTCACAGAGCAGTACTTC. Translating it yields CASNRVTEQYF.

This clonotype was observed a handful of times. V gene TRBV18 combines with J gene TRBJ2-4; 9 bases are a match to TRBD1. The CDR3 totals 15 residues. V trimming: 3 bases; J trimming: 3 bases; junction bases outside the gene matches: 3. Germline V lookup: CDR1 KGHSH, CDR2 LQKENI. The CDR3 here is CASSPATGGKNIQYF. CDR3 coding DNA: TGTGCCAGCTCACCCGCGACAGGGGGCAAAAACATTCAGTACTTC.

The chain employs TRBV20-1 and TRBJ1-2; weak D call: TRBD1 (5 bases). The V end was cut by 0 bases, the J end by 7 bases, with 18 bases between. This CDR3 has 15 residues. The germline V gene encodes CDR1 DFQATT and CDR2 SNEGSKA (reference sequence). This CDR3 is CSAREAEARGGGYTF. CDR3 nucleotides: TGCAGTGCTAGAGAGGCGGAAGCTAGGGGAGGTGGCTACACCTTC.